This TCR beta chain was identified during a study of blood T cell repertoires in COVID-19. About the research overall: Donors in the United States, Italy and Spain gave samples during acute or convalescent COVID-19. Nucleic acid was either cDNA or gDNA, and it came from T cells, B-cell-depleted T cells, or PBMCs.

Per the germline V gene, CDR1 is LNHDA and CDR2 is SQIVND (reference sequence). The CDR3 extends over 16 amino acids. V lost 6 bases to trimming and J lost 6 bases, with 23 bases between them. Under the authors' procedure: Nucleated cell number was recorded as an estimate derived from reference gene primer amplification. TCRdb keeps only in-frame clones here, not all; method: immunoSEQ multiplex PCR. V and J calls plus clone size are reproduced from that table; the DNA served to infer D and trimming. The sample holds fewer than 30,000 clones, 85% to 90% seen once. This clone was seen a single time. The sample was peripheral blood. This TCR came from a man between 60 and 70 years old with acute or convalescent COVID-19. The chain has TRBV19 and TRBJ1-1; D is perhaps TRBD1 (5 bases). The CDR3 region has the DNA TGTGCCAGTAGGACCGACAGACCCAGGGTGGGTGCTGAAGCTTTCTTT. This gives the protein CASRTDRPRVGAEAFF. Variable domain in full (rest from reference TRBV19 and TRBJ1-1): DGGITQSPKYLFRKEGQNVTLSCEQNLNHDAMYWYRQDPGQGLRLIYYSQIVNDFQKGDIAEGYSVSREKKESFPLTVTSAQKNPTAFYLCASRTDRPRVGAEAFFGQGTRLTVV.